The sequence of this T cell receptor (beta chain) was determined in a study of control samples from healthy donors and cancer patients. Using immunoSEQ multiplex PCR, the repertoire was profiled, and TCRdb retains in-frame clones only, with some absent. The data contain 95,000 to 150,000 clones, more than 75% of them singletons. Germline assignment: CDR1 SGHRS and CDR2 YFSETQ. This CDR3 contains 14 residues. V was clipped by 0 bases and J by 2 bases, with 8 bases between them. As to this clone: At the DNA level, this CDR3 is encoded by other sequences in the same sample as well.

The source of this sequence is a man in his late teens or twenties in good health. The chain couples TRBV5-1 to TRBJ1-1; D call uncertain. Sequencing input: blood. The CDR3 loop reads CASSLGTANTEAFF. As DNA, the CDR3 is TGCGCCAGCAGCTTGGGAACAGCAAACACTGAAGCTTTCTTT.